This T cell receptor (beta chain) was found in a study of T cells in Graves' hyperthyroidism and ophthalmopathy (dated by TCRdb to the late 2010s). For context, the study as a whole: To identify distinguishing TCR V-J signatures, a discovery cohort of some 100 patients was used, comprising fewer than 45 with Graves' ophthalmopathy and some 57 with stable Graves' hyperthyroidism. An independent validation cohort of 18 to 20 hyperthyroidism patients and approximately 15 patients who later progressed to ophthalmopathy tested prospective prediction of ophthalmopathy. After sampling, hyperthyroidism patients received methimazole starting at 30 mg daily, and ophthalmopathy patients received high-dose intravenous methylprednisolone. For training and testing, the 100 patients in the discovery cohort were randomly divided in a 7:3 ratio. The study also compared thyroid tissue and blood T-cell repertoires from more than five Graves' hyperthyroidism patients. The paper describes TCR Vbeta CDR3 sequencing of 120 to 150 peripheral blood samples, made up of 43 ophthalmopathy patients, around 73 hyperthyroidism patients and approximately 17 progressor patients.

The TCR beta CDR3 regions were amplified from RNA transcripts. The TCR CDR3 was subjected to a first round of RT-PCR using the HTBI primer set and the Qiagen OneStep RT-PCR kit. Libraries were constructed in a second round of multiplex PCR, after which size selection and purification were performed. Libraries were sequenced paired-end with 100 bp reads on an Illumina HiSeq2000. As for the original processing: Raw data were processed with SOAPnuke, discarding reads with adapters, uncalled bases, mean Phred below 15, or no exact constant-primer or identifier match. High-quality paired reads were merged using COPE v1.2.5, and each unique nucleotide sequence was defined as a clonotype. MiTCR v1.1 was used to align clonotypes to the IMGT TRBV, TRBD and TRBJ reference segments. Analysis was restricted to V-J combinations with a frequency above 0.0001, which covered 98% to 99.2% of repertoires. The TCS score was defined as F50 (clonal expansion) divided by E x V (chaos), with BLOSUM62-based TCRdist calculated between CDR3 peptides within each V-J. Welch's t-statistics and random forest reduced fewer than 600 V-J features to 10 to 15, which were used in a naive Bayes classifier (R e1071). The Morisita-Horn index was used to measure how similar the thyroid and blood repertoires were. In-frame beta chains were kept once TCRdb had trimmed the public reads at Q25 with fastp and called clones with MiXCR. A single entry per CDR3 protein holds the most common genes and DNA from its merged rows. What appears here as the V and J calls and clone size reflects TCRdb's work, not the paper's. The sample table contains over 650,000 distinct CDR3 sequences; only one count was recorded for about 45% of them. Clones ranked in the top ten supply 7% to 7.5% of the sample.

Summary of the overall study and its limitations: In cross-validation, a model built on a 13 V-J signature told ophthalmopathy apart from stable hyperthyroidism with roughly 87% sensitivity and about 81% specificity, and in testing the same model reached 80%/75%. In validation, the model predicted progression to ophthalmopathy a median of about 6.5 months before onset, with 70% to 71% sensitivity and just under 75% specificity. Sample size was not statistically predetermined, and investigators were not blinded to group allocation. Most expanded thyroid clonotypes (frequency above 0.001) were also detected in blood, suggesting blood repertoires may reflect thyroid immune responses.

This clonotype occurred a few times. The antigen it binds to is not known. No clone much larger than this one lies a single base away; base qualities are absent. The study excluded patients with uncontrolled infections, other autoimmune diseases, pregnancy or lactation. Diagnoses relied on clinical symptoms, serum thyroxine and TRAb, thyroid ultrasound and orbital computed tomography. Total RNA was extracted with Trizol reagent, and quality was checked on an Agilent 2100 Bioanalyzer. The sample taken for sequencing was peripheral blood or thyroid tissue (not recorded which). The receptor comes from an adult man with Graves' disease, either hyperthyroidism or ophthalmopathy (not recorded which).

The nucleotide sequence reads as follows: TGCAGTGCTAGAGCAAAGACTAGCGGGGGCTACGAGCAGTACTTC. Its coded protein is CSARAKTSGGYEQYF. The sequence joins TRBV20-1 to TRBJ2-7, with TRBD2 matching 12 junction bases. CDR1 DFQATT and CDR2 SNEGSKA are derived from the germline V gene (reference sequence). Here V drops 1 base and J drops 3 bases, and the junction holds 4 bases not matched to any gene. The cysteine opens and the phenylalanine closes a CDR3 of 15 amino acids. Here the CDR3 DNA is all that survives: 45 bases in frame from base 1.